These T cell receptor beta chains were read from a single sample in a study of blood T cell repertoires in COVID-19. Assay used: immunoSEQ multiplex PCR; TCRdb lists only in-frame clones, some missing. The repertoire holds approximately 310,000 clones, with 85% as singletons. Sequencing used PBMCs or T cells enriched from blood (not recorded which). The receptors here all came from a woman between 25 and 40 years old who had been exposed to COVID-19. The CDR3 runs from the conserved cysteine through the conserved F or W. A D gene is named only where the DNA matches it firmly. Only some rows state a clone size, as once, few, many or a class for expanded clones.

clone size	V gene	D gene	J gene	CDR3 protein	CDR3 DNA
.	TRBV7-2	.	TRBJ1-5	CASSLAGGVGQPQHF	TGTGCCAGCAGCTTAGCGGGCGGGGTCGGGCAGCCCCAGCATTTT
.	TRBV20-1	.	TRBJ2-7	CSKDLLYEQYF	TGCAGTAAGGACTTACTCTACGAGCAGTACTTC
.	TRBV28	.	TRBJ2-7	CASRLAGGTTYEQYF	TGTGCCAGCCGACTCGCGGGTGGCACCACCTACGAGCAGTACTTC
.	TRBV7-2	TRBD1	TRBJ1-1	CASQSSGGRRNTEAFF	TGTGCCAGCCAAAGTTCAGGGGGCCGAAGGAACACTGAAGCTTTCTTT
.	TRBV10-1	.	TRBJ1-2	CASSGLLEGRVYGYTF	TGCGCCAGCAGTGGGCTCTTGGAGGGGCGCGTCTATGGCTACACCTTC
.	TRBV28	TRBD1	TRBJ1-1	CASRPGTVNTEAFF	TGTGCCAGCAGACCCGGGACAGTGAACACTGAAGCTTTCTTT
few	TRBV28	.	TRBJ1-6	CASSLGSSYNSPLHF	TGTGCCAGCAGTTTGGGGAGCTCCTATAATTCACCCCTCCACTTT
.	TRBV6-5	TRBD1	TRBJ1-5	CASSPTGGLVQPQHF	TGTGCCAGCAGTCCGACAGGGGGGTTAGTTCAGCCCCAGCATTTT
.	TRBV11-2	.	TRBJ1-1	CASSPAARARAFF	TGTGCCAGCAGCCCGGCGGCGAGGGCGCGGGCTTTCTTT
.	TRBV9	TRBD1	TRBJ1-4	CASSRQGGNEKLFF	TGTGCCAGCAGCAGACAGGGCGGCAATGAAAAACTGTTTTTT
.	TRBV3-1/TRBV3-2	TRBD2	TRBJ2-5	CASSLSGRGGPETQYF	TGTGCCAGCAGCCTCTCGGGGCGGGGGGGCCCGGAGACCCAGTACTTC
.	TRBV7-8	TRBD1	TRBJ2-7	CASTSLQGFYEQYF	TGTGCCAGCACCTCATTACAGGGGTTCTACGAGCAGTACTTC
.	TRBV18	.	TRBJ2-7	CASSPRYIGAAAYEQYF	TGTGCCAGCTCACCACGATATATCGGAGCGGCGGCCTACGAGCAGTACTTC
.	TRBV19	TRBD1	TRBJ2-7	CASSIGTGAYEQYF	TGTGCCAGTAGTATAGGGACAGGAGCTTACGAGCAGTACTTC
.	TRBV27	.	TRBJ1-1	CASSLYSNTEAFF	TGTGCCAGCAGTTTATACTCGAACACTGAAGCTTTCTTT
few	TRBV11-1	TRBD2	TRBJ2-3	CASSLLAGGTDTQYF	TGTGCCAGCAGCTTGCTGGCGGGGGGGACAGATACGCAGTATTTT